These 28 T cell receptor beta chains originate from one sample sequenced in a study of blood T cell repertoires in COVID-19. Sequenced by immunoSEQ multiplex PCR; TCRdb stores in-frame clones only, minus some. Here the sample spans 350,000 to 400,000 clones, under 90% being singletons. The sample was PBMCs or T cells enriched from blood (not recorded which). The receptors come from a woman under 40 who had recovered from COVID-19.

This chain uses TRBV18 with TRBJ1-3, with 7 bases aligning to TRBD1. Germline V gene sequence: CDR1 KGHSH, CDR2 LQKENI. Germline trimming cut 6 bases from V and 4 bases from J; bases unmatched to any gene: 3. This CDR3 region has 13 residues. The DNA of the CDR3 is TGTGCCAGCTCCCGGGACAGCGGAAACACCATATATTTT. It specifies CASSRDSGNTIYF.

J is TRBJ1-6 and V is TRBV19, with TRBD1 identical over 7 bases. V lost 8 bases and J lost 6; bases outside the gene matches: 13. The length of the CDR3 is 16 residues. Germline V gives CDR1 LNHDA, CDR2 SQIVND (reference sequence). CDR3 loop: CASRPPDRVGNSPLHF. The CDR3 DNA is TGTGCCAGTCGGCCCCCCGACAGGGTAGGTAATTCACCCCTCCACTTT.

The J gene is TRBJ1-1, the V gene TRBV3-1 (or the pseudogene TRBV3-2), with 7 bases fitting TRBD1. The CDR3 is 14 amino acids. Germline loops: CDR1 LGHDT, CDR2 YNNKEL (reference sequence). V lost 2 bases to trimming and J lost 6 bases; unmatched junction nucleotides: 6. The CDR3 coding sequence is TGTGCCAGCAGCCAAACACAGGGGTGGGCTGAAGCTTTCTTT. Translated: CASSQTQGWAEAFF.

The genes are TRBV24-1 and TRBJ1-2, with D possibly matching TRBD1 (5 bases). Trimming cost V 9 bases and J 5 bases, with 21 bases left between them. The CDR3 has 15 residues. Germline CDR1 reads KGHDR; CDR2 reads SFDVKD. The CDR3: CATSKKGAPDYGYTF. In DNA, the CDR3 is TGTGCCACCTCAAAAAAAGGGGCCCCCGATTATGGCTACACCTTC.

This clone appeared once. The chain links TRBV7-9 to TRBJ1-2, with 9 bases aligning to TRBD1. Losses at the gene ends were 3 bases for V and 4 bases for J; bases not matched to a gene: 6. Germline V gives CDR1 SEHNR, CDR2 FQNEAQ (reference sequence). This CDR3 is built from 15 residues. The CDR3, as DNA: TGTGCCAGCAGCTTGGGCCGGACAGGGGTCTATGGCTACACCTTC. Amino acid sequence: CASSLGRTGVYGYTF.

The chain employs TRBV4-3 and TRBJ1-1; 9 bases are shared with TRBD1. The CDR3 covers 15 residues. Unmatched junction bases numbered 9, after V lost 4 bases and J lost 6 bases. Germline loops: CDR1 LGHNA, CDR2 YSLEER. CDR3 protein: CASSPGTGRKPEAFF. The CDR3 bases are TGCGCCAGCAGCCCTGGGACAGGGAGAAAACCTGAAGCTTTCTTT.

Points on this clone: The identical CDR3 is also encoded by other nucleotide sequences in the sample. V and J are TRBV5-4 and TRBJ2-2; 10 nucleotides align to TRBD1. Germline CDR1 SGHNT, CDR2 YYREEE (reference sequence). With 4 bases clipped from V and 6 bases from J, the junction kept 6 bases outside the gene matches. CDR3 size: 15 residues. DNA of the CDR3: TGTGCCAGCAGCCCACCGGACAGGGGGGCCGGGGAGCTGTTTTTT. Its protein product is CASSPPDRGAGELFF.

This chain uses TRBV4-1 with TRBJ2-1, with D possibly being TRBD2 (5 bases). The V end was cut by 1 base, the J end by 3 bases, with 10 bases between. The CDR3 contains 15 residues. Germline lookup yields CDR1 MGHRA and CDR2 YSYEKL. This chain's CDR3 is CASSQVLGIYNEQFF. The CDR3 DNA reads TGCGCCAGCAGCCAAGTTCTCGGGATCTACAATGAGCAGTTCTTC.

The V gene is TRBV4-3, the J gene TRBJ2-7; D not resolved. The V end lost 1 base, the J end lost 0 bases, and 10 bases lay between the germline ends. The germline gives CDR1 LGHNA, CDR2 YSLEER. This CDR3 comprises 15 residues. CDR3 in amino acids: CASSQGPEASYEQYF. As DNA, the CDR3 is TGCGCCAGCAGCCAAGGTCCAGAGGCCTCCTACGAGCAGTACTTC.

The chain recombines TRBV30 with TRBJ2-1; 7 bases map to TRBD1. CDR3 size: 13 residues. Germline values: CDR1 GTSNPN, CDR2 SVGIG (reference sequence). The junction had 1 base not matched to a gene; V was cut back by 3 bases and J by 2 bases. The CDR3 nucleotides are TGTGCCTGGAGGACAGGGACCTACAATGAGCAGTTCTTC. Its translation: CAWRTGTYNEQFF.

V is TRBV27 and J is TRBJ2-3, with 8 bases fitting TRBD2. With V trimmed by 5 bases and J by 6 bases, 16 bases remained unmatched. This CDR3 is 17 amino acids long. Looked up from germline, CDR1 is MNHEY and CDR2 is SMNVEV (reference sequence). CDR3 in DNA: TGTGCCAGCAGTCTCACAATTTCACCGGGGGGGGCGGATACGCAGTATTTT. Translated: CASSLTISPGGADTQYF.

The chain couples TRBV5-1 to TRBJ2-5; 10 bases are shared with TRBD2. After removal of 4 bases from V and 2 bases from J, the junction contained 14 bases not matched to a gene. The CDR3 sequence is 18 residues long. From germline, CDR1 is SGHRS and CDR2 YFSETQ. CDR3 bases: TGCGCCAGCAGCCCCGGACTAGCGGCCACATCAAGACAAGAGACCCAGTACTTC. This translates into CASSPGLAATSRQETQYF.

This chain joins TRBV5-1 and TRBJ1-1; 8 bases align to TRBD1. The CDR3 length is 15 residues. The V gene end was trimmed by 1 base and the J gene end by 5 bases; junction bases not matched to a gene: 7. The germline V gene has CDR1 SGHRS and CDR2 YFSETQ. The CDR3 region has the DNA TGCGCCAGCAGCTTGAGTGGGACAGGTTCGACTGAAGCTTTCTTT. Its protein is CASSLSGTGSTEAFF.

V is TRBV11-2 and J is TRBJ1-2; 9 nucleotides match TRBD1. V lost 5 bases to trimming and J lost 4 bases; unmatched junction nucleotides: 5. CDR1 and CDR2 from the germline V gene are SGHAT and FQNNGV. The length of the CDR3 is 14 residues. The CDR3 nucleotides read TGTGCCAGCAGCCCGGACAGGGGCCCCTATGGCTACACCTTC. Its protein is CASSPDRGPYGYTF.

The chain uses TRBV29-1 and TRBJ1-1; D not resolved. Trimming shortened V by 3 bases and J by 7 bases, and 12 bases separated the two germline ends. CDR1 and CDR2 from the germline V gene are SQVTM and ANQGSEA. The CDR3 is made up of 12 amino acids. CDR3 coding DNA: TGCAGCGTTGACCGGATTGGAGGTGAAGCTTTCTTT. Translated, it gives CSVDRIGGEAFF. The full variable domain, with the rest looked up from reference TRBV29-1 and TRBJ1-1, is SAVISQKPSRDICQRGTSLTIQCQVDSQVTMMFWYRQQPGQSLTLIATANQGSEATYESGFVIDKFPISRPNLTFSTLTVSNMSPEDSSIYLCSVDRIGGEAFFGQGTRLTVV.

This chain links TRBV21-1 with TRBJ2-2; TRBD2, the D gene given by the table, was not confirmed from the DNA. TRBV21-1 is a listed pseudogene. CDR3 length: 14 residues. The chain's CDR3 is CASSNLPGSGELFF. The CDR3 coding sequence is TGTGCCAGCAGCAATCTCCCCGGGAGCGGGGAGCTGTTTTTT.

This chain joins TRBV7-2 and TRBJ2-1, with 12 bases matching TRBD2. Germline V gene sequence: CDR1 SGHTA, CDR2 FQGNSA. The V gene end was trimmed by 8 bases and the J gene end by 9 bases; junction bases not matched to a gene: 8. The CDR3 sequence is 14 residues long. The CDR3 DNA reads TGTGCCAGCGGAACTAGCGGGGGGTTCGGTGAGCAGTTCTTC. Translated: CASGTSGGFGEQFF.

The chain recombines TRBV27 with TRBJ1-5; D ambiguous. The germline V and J ends were trimmed by 3 bases and 1 base, with 10 bases remaining between them. The germline gives CDR1 MNHEY, CDR2 SMNVEV (reference sequence). The CDR3 length is 15 residues. The CDR3 DNA reads TGTGCCAGCAGTTTTGGAGGCAGGAGCAATCAGCCCCAGCATTTT. Its translation: CASSFGGRSNQPQHF.

The V and J genes are TRBV19 and TRBJ1-3; 8 bases are shared with TRBD1. Germline trimming cut 6 bases from V and 2 bases from J; bases unmatched to any gene: 3. Germline CDR1 is LNHDA and CDR2 is SQIVND (reference sequence). There are 14 residues in the CDR3. The CDR3 protein is CASRETGAGNTIYF. The DNA of the CDR3 is TGTGCCAGTAGAGAGACAGGGGCTGGAAACACCATATATTTT. The variable domain in full, with the rest retrieved from reference TRBV19 and TRBJ1-3, is DGGITQSPKYLFRKEGQNVTLSCEQNLNHDAMYWYRQDPGQGLRLIYYSQIVNDFQKGDIAEGYSVSREKKESFPLTVTSAQKNPTAFYLCASRETGAGNTIYFGEGSWLTVV.

This sequence joins TRBV2 and TRBJ1-2, with D possibly being TRBD1 (5 bases). The CDR3 has 13 amino acids. Germline V gives CDR1 SNHLY, CDR2 FYNNEI. Trimming took off 8 bases at V and 8 bases at J, with 18 bases between the two ends. The CDR3 region has the DNA TGTGCCAGCCCCGGCGGGGCTTCGGGGGGCTACACCTTC. This encodes CASPGGASGGYTF.

This clone showed up just a few times. V gene TRBV2 combines with J gene TRBJ2-1; TRBD1 aligns across 11 bases. V shed 11 bases and J 6 bases; nucleotides not matched to a gene: 3. This CDR3 spans 12 amino acids. Germline CDR1 SNHLY, CDR2 FYNNEI. CDR3 bases: TGTGCCCCCGGGACAGGGGGCAATGAGCAGTTCTTC. It yields the protein CAPGTGGNEQFF. Combining the CDR3 with reference TRBV2 and TRBJ2-1 gives the whole variable domain EPEVTQTPSHQVTQMGQEVILRCVPISNHLYFYWYRQILGQKVEFLVSFYNNEISEKSEIFDDQFSVERPDGSNFTLKIRSTKLEDSAMYFCAPGTGGNEQFFGPGTRLTVL.

This chain connects TRBV20-1 to TRBJ2-5; no clear D gene. Per the germline V gene, CDR1 is DFQATT and CDR2 is SNEGSKA (reference sequence). V was pared by 3 bases and J by 2 bases, with 16 bases between. The length of the CDR3 is 15 residues. In nucleotides, the CDR3 is TGCAGTGCTAGTTTTCTTTTCCCGAGTCAAGAGACCCAGTACTTC. Translating it yields CSASFLFPSQETQYF.

The DNA for the CDR3 is TGTGCCAGCAGCCAATCACCGGGACAGAGCTACGAGCAGTACTTC. Residues: CASSQSPGQSYEQYF. The chain carries TRBV3-1 (or the pseudogene TRBV3-2) and TRBJ2-7; TRBD1 matches 7 bases. Per the germline V gene, CDR1 is LGHDT and CDR2 is YNNKEL (reference sequence). CDR3 size: 15 residues. The ends lost 2 bases at V and 3 bases at J; junction bases unmatched: 7.

Only one count was recorded for this clone. V gene TRBV6-1 combines with J gene TRBJ2-1; 8 nucleotides agree with TRBD2. CDR1 and CDR2 (germline): MNHNS, SASEGT. Trimming removed 2 bases from V and 2 bases from J; junction bases left unmatched: 2. The CDR3 loop spans 15 amino acids. CDR3 loop: CASSELAGPYNEQFF. In DNA, the CDR3 is TGTGCCAGCAGTGAACTAGCGGGCCCCTACAATGAGCAGTTCTTC.

The genes are TRBV7-3 and TRBJ2-2; 8 nucleotides match TRBD2. J was trimmed by 6 bases and V by 2 bases; bases with no gene match: 8. The germline V gene has CDR1 SGHTA and CDR2 FQGTGA. The length of the CDR3 is 16 residues. CDR3 sequence reads: CASSLPYREGPGELFF. The DNA of the CDR3 is TGTGCCAGCAGCTTACCCTACCGGGAGGGCCCCGGGGAGCTGTTTTTT.

J is TRBJ1-1 and V is TRBV9; perhaps TRBD1 as D (6 bases). The CDR3 consists of 15 residues. Trimming pared 0 bases from V and 1 base from J, leaving 10 bases between. Per germline, CDR1 SGDLS and CDR2 YYNGEE. CDR3 in DNA: TGTGCCAGCAGCGTAGCCCTACAGGGGAACACTGAAGCTTTCTTT. This translates into CASSVALQGNTEAFF.

This chain links TRBV5-4 with TRBJ1-3; TRBD1 might be the D (5 bases). The V gene's germline CDR1 is SGHNT and CDR2 YYREEE (reference sequence). Trimming left V 1 base short and J 4 bases short, with 12 bases between. The CDR3 is 15 amino acids. The CDR3 loop reads CASSLRGTEGNTIYF. CDR3 DNA sequence: TGTGCCAGCAGCTTGAGGGGCACAGAAGGAAACACCATATATTTT.

This clone appeared a single time. The chain employs TRBV9 and TRBJ2-1; 9 bases are a match to TRBD2. J lost 0 bases, V lost 4 bases, and 11 bases had no gene match. The CDR3 is 18 residues long. CDR1 is SGDLS, CDR2 YYNGEE, per germline. This chain's CDR3 is CASSPTRGLAGSYNEQFF. The CDR3 nucleotides are TGTGCCAGCAGCCCAACCCGGGGACTAGCAGGCTCCTACAATGAGCAGTTCTTC.